The entry below gives a single TCR beta chain sequence along with its context. The CDR3 runs to 15 residues. The germline V and J ends were trimmed by 4 bases and 0 bases, with 11 bases remaining between them. In germline, CDR1 is SGHRS, CDR2 YFSETQ. This entry is derived from a study of shared clonotypes between healthy human individuals. Sequencing was at deep level. Only in-frame clones appear in the TCRdb table, and some are missing; sequencing was by immunoSEQ multiplex PCR. The repertoire includes 2 million to 3 million clones, 93% of them detected once, and 0.36% sits in the top ten. The chain is built from TRBV5-1 and TRBJ1-3, with unresolved D. The receptor was isolated from a man aged 18 to 29 in good health. Some clones in this sample may be carry-over from other donors' samples. The sequencing sample was made of naive CD4+ T cells from PBMCs. Subset here: CD45RA+ positively selected. The CDR3 spells CASSGVAASGNTIYF. The CDR3 DNA follows: TGCGCCAGCAGCGGTGTGGCAGCCTCTGGAAACACCATATATTTT.